Listed here are 32 T cell receptor beta chains from one sample, sequenced in a study of tumor-infiltrating lymphocytes in primary liver carcinoma. A primer in the constant region served to generate TCR beta cDNA from approximately 500 ng of total RNA. Slightly modified ARM-PCR, run as three nested multiplex PCR rounds, produced the TCR beta libraries. The opening two PCR rounds, ten to eleven cycles each, paired TRBV1-TRBV30 forward primers with a C-beta reverse primer. MiXCR was run by TCRdb on the multiplex PCR reads, yielding one entry per CDR3 protein. The sample contains around 170,000 distinct CDR3 sequences, roughly 60% of which appear only once. Blood RNA came from unsorted whole blood; germline DNA was also extracted. Sequenced: peripheral blood. The receptors were gathered from a man aged 40-49 years with primary liver carcinoma and hepatitis B virus infection.

As for this clonotype: Its ends do not fully match the called genes, so a read error is possible. The rearrangement joins TRBV11-2 to TRBJ2-1; 13 nucleotides align to TRBD2. This CDR3 is built from 18 residues. CDR1 is SGHAT and CDR2 is FQNNGV in the germline V gene. DNA of the CDR3: TGTGTCAGCAGCTCATATGCGGGACTAGCGGGATCCTACAATGAGCAATTCTTC. This sequence encodes CVSSSYAGLAGSYNEQFF.

In the case of this clonotype: Sequence at one end of the junction differs from germline and may be a read error. This chain links TRBV6-5 with TRBJ2-3; 8 nucleotides match TRBD2. This CDR3 comprises 13 residues. Germline V gene data show CDR1 as MNHEY and CDR2 as SVGAGI. This CDR3 is CVSSYSGTRVLYF. Written as DNA, the CDR3 is TGTGTCAGCAGTTACTCCGGGACTAGGGTCTTGTATTTT.

V and J are TRBV10-3 and TRBJ2-2; TRBD1 aligns across 7 bases. There are 15 residues in the CDR3. CDR1 and CDR2 from the germline V gene are ENHRY and SYGVKD. Trimming at V came to 6 bases and at J to 2 bases, leaving 6 bases not matched to a gene. CDR3 loop: CAIRTGTDNTGELFF. The CDR3 DNA follows: TGTGCCATCAGGACCGGGACAGATAACACCGGGGAGCTGTTTTTT.

This rearrangement joins TRBV5-4 to TRBJ1-2; no clear D gene. Trimming took 7 bases from V and 7 from J, leaving 14 bases between them. The CDR3 is made up of 12 amino acids. Germline values: CDR1 SGHNT, CDR2 YYREEE (reference sequence). The CDR3, as DNA: TGTGCCAGCGGTTCCAACATAGGTGGCTACACCTTC. It specifies CASGSNIGGYTF.

As to this clonotype: The junction shows a germline mismatch at one end, possibly a read error. V usage is TRBV11-2 and J usage is TRBJ2-3, with TRBD1 identical over 8 bases. The CDR3 length is 14 residues. CDR1 and CDR2 from the germline V gene are SGHAT and FQNNGV. DNA for the CDR3: TGTGCCAGCAGCCTGGACAGGGTTACATATATGCAGTTTTTT. Protein product: CASSLDRVTYMQFF.

This clonotype has just one count. A read error is possible here, since a much larger clone lies one base away. The V gene is TRBV29-1, the J gene TRBJ2-1; D not resolved. This CDR3 spans 11 amino acids. CDR1 and CDR2 (germline): SQVTM, ANQGSEA. CDR3 protein: CSVESYNELFF. The DNA of the CDR3 is TGCAGCGTTGAATCCTACAATGAGCTGTTCTTC.

A note on this clonotype: An end of the junction differs from the germline gene, which may be a read error. This chain joins TRBV11-2 and TRBJ2-3; the D gene is possibly TRBD2 (6 bases). CDR3 size: 15 residues. Germline lookup yields CDR1 SGHAT and CDR2 FQNNGV. The chain's CDR3 is CASSPLACSTNTQYF. CDR3 nucleotides: TGTGCCAGCAGCCCTCTAGCGTGTAGCACAAATACGCAGTATTTT.

Ten or more counts support this clonotype. The chain links TRBV11-2 to TRBJ2-2, with 13 positions matching TRBD2. Germline V gives CDR1 SGHAT, CDR2 FQNNGV. This CDR3 contains 18 residues. Trimming took 6 bases from V and 6 from J; bases not matched to a gene: 13. Written as DNA, the CDR3 is TGTGCCAGCAGTAGGGGACTAGCGGGAAGTACGACTCCCGGGGAGCTGTTTTTT. This sequence encodes CASSRGLAGSTTPGELFF. The whole variable domain, remainder taken from reference TRBV11-2 and TRBJ2-2, is EAGVAQSPRYKIIEKRQSVAFWCNPISGHATLYWYQQILGQGPKLLIQFQNNGVVDDSQLPKDRFSAERLKGVDSTLKIQPAKLEDSAVYLCASSRGLAGSTTPGELFFGEGSRLTVL.

Comments on this clonotype: A read error may account for a junction end that differs from germline. V usage is TRBV10-3 and J usage is TRBJ2-5; possible D gene TRBD2, 6 bases. There are 15 residues in the CDR3. Germline V CDR1 and CDR2: ENHRY, SYGVKD. DNA for the CDR3: TGTGCCATCGGTGAGTCGTTGGAGGGGCAAGAGACCCAGTACTTC. Translation: CAIGESLEGQETQYF.

The chain combines TRBV30 with TRBJ2-1; unclear D gene. V was clipped by 3 bases and J by 8 bases, with 8 bases between them. The CDR3 contains 11 residues. CDR1 GTSNPN and CDR2 SVGIG come from the germline V gene (reference sequence). The CDR3 nucleotides read TGTGCCTGGAGAGGTAAACATGAGCAGTTCTTC. Its protein product is CAWRGKHEQFF.

Notes on this clonotype: One end of the junction varies from germline; a read error may be responsible. V gene TRBV6-6 combines with J gene TRBJ2-5, with a tentative D call TRBD2 (6 bases). CDR1 and CDR2 (germline): MNHNY, SVGAGI (reference sequence). The CDR3 is made up of 18 amino acids. Here the CDR3 DNA reads TGTGCTAGCAGTTACGGGGGAAGAAGGGTAGCGGATGAAGAGACCCAGTACTTC. It specifies CASSYGGRRVADEETQYF.

Only one count was recorded for this clonotype. The chain combines TRBV5-6 with TRBJ2-5; 7 nucleotides align to TRBD2. CDR1 SGHDT and CDR2 YYEEEE come from the germline V gene. With V trimmed by 3 bases and J by 1 base, 18 bases remained unmatched. The length of the CDR3 is 19 residues. The CDR3 region is CASSSILPMTSTVQETQYF. CDR3 DNA sequence: TGTGCCAGCAGCTCCATACTTCCCATGACTAGCACGGTCCAAGAGACCCAGTACTTC.

Turning to this clonotype: One end of the junction varies from germline; a read error may be responsible. V and J are TRBV11-2 and TRBJ2-2; D remains unclear. Germline CDR1 is SGHAT and CDR2 is FQNNGV. This CDR3 spans 16 amino acids. CDR3 nucleotide sequence: TGTGCCAGCAGTGCCCCGAGACAAACAAACACCAGGGAGCTGTTTTTT. Protein: CASSAPRQTNTRELFF.

A word on this clonotype: A read error may account for a junction end that differs from germline. The V and J genes are TRBV11-1 and TRBJ2-1, with TRBD2 matching over 8 bases. Germline CDR1 and CDR2: SGHAT and FQDESV (reference sequence). This CDR3 region has 16 residues. CDR3 in amino acids: CASSLMGTSQGDEQIF. The CDR3 DNA follows: TGTGCCAGCAGCTTAATGGGGACTAGTCAGGGCGATGAGCAGATCTTC.

This sequence joins TRBV7-9 and TRBJ2-4, with D possibly TRBD2 on 6 matching bases. Germline V lookup: CDR1 SEHNR, CDR2 FQNEAQ (reference sequence). V was trimmed by 5 bases and J by 0 bases, leaving 14 bases between them. This CDR3 contains 16 residues. CDR3 sequence reads: CASSADGSGAKNIQYF. In DNA form, the CDR3 reads TGTGCCAGCAGCGCGGACGGGAGTGGAGCCAAAAACATTCAGTACTTC.

J is TRBJ2-1 and V is TRBV11-2; possible D gene TRBD2, 6 bases. Germline values: CDR1 SGHAT, CDR2 FQNNGV. Trimming took off 4 bases at V and 6 bases at J, with 13 bases between the two ends. CDR3 length: 14 amino acids. CDR3 DNA: TGTGCCAGCAGCTCCGGGGCCGGGGGCAATGAGCAGTTCTTC. Translation gives CASSSGAGGNEQFF.

Ten or more counts support this clonotype. V gene TRBV29-1 combines with J gene TRBJ1-1, with D uncertain. The CDR3 covers 16 residues. Trimming pared 1 base from V and 4 bases from J, leaving 19 bases between. Per the germline V gene, CDR1 is SQVTM and CDR2 is ANQGSEA. CDR3 DNA: TGCAGCGTTGAAGTTCCCAAGGGCGCTGACGGCACTGAAGCTTTCTTT. It translates to CSVEVPKGADGTEAFF.

This clonotype was observed a handful of times. In nucleotides, the CDR3 is TGTGCCAGCAGTGTCGGGGGGGAGGTTGCCAAAAACATTCAGTACTTC. Translating gives CASSVGGEVAKNIQYF. The V and J genes are TRBV6-1 and TRBJ2-4; 8 bases map to TRBD2. This CDR3 has 16 amino acids. V shed 4 bases, J shed 1 base, and the junction held 6 bases outside the gene matches. The germline V gene has CDR1 MNHNS and CDR2 SASEGT.

The chain combines TRBV29-1 with TRBJ2-1; tentative D call: TRBD2 (5 bases). Germline lookup yields CDR1 SQVTM and CDR2 ANQGSEA. CDR3 length: 14 residues. V lost 4 bases and J lost 4, with 14 bases in between. The chain's CDR3 is CSVGSDYQYNEQFF. CDR3 sequence (DNA): TGCAGCGTTGGATCCGACTACCAGTACAATGAGCAGTTCTTC.

The chain has TRBV6-1 and TRBJ2-3; the D is unclear. The J call may be in error: the DNA end matches TRBJ1-5 better. Germline V gene data show CDR1 as MNHNS and CDR2 as SASEGT. The CDR3 totals 13 residues. The CDR3 spells CASSPSGRDTQHF. The CDR3, as DNA: TGTGCCAGCAGTCCTAGCGGGAGAGATACGCAGCATTTT.

A remark on this clonotype: This may be a read error: a much more frequent sequence differs by one nucleotide. The CDR3 ends on some other residue instead of the conserved phenylalanine or tryptophan, so this is likely a read error. The chain employs TRBV7-9 and TRBJ2-5; 10 bases align to TRBD1. The CDR3 spans 16 residues. V dropped 4 bases and J dropped 3; count of bases not matched to a gene: 8. Germline CDR1 reads SEHNR; CDR2 reads FQNEAQ (reference sequence). CDR3 DNA: TGTGCCAGCAGCTCAAGGGACAGGGGAGTGGAAGAGACCCAGTACTCC. This encodes CASSSRDRGVEETQYS.

Comment on this clonotype: This may stem from a read error, because a much larger clone lies one nucleotide away. The V gene is TRBV29-1, the J gene TRBJ2-1, with 8 positions matching TRBD2. The CDR3 runs to 15 residues. CDR1 SQVTM and CDR2 ANQGSEA come from the germline V gene. This chain's CDR3 is CSIENGAGVGNEQFF. CDR3 nucleotides: TGCAGCATTGAAAACGGAGCGGGAGTCGGGAATGAGCAGTTCTTC.

A word on this clonotype: One end of the junction varies from germline; a read error may be responsible. J is TRBJ1-6 and V is TRBV12-3 or TRBV12-4, with D tentatively TRBD1 (5 bases). CDR3 size: 14 residues. CDR3 nucleotide sequence: TGTGCCAGCAGTTTAAGACAGACCAATTCACCCCCCCACTTT. This gives the protein CASSLRQTNSPPHF.

This clonotype has just one count. The rearrangement links TRBV11-2 to TRBJ2-1, with 8 bases matching TRBD1. This CDR3 has 12 residues. CDR1 and CDR2 (germline): SGHAT, FQNNGV. Unmatched junction bases numbered 8, after V lost 7 bases and J lost 12 bases. The CDR3 loop reads CASNSQQGGQFF. CDR3 nucleotide sequence: TGTGCCAGCAACTCTCAACAGGGGGGGCAGTTCTTC.

Comment on this clonotype: One end of the junction varies from germline; a read error may be responsible. This chain uses TRBV14 with TRBJ2-7; the D is unclear. The CDR3 loop spans 14 amino acids. Germline CDR1 reads SGHDN; CDR2 reads FVKESK. Here the CDR3 reads CVSSKLWAPTEQYF. DNA of the CDR3: TGTGTCAGCAGCAAACTCTGGGCCCCTACCGAGCAGTACTTC.

With regard to this clonotype: Just one base apart from a much larger clone, this may be a read error. The rearrangement joins TRBV11-2 to TRBJ2-1; 8 nucleotides match TRBD2. The CDR3 extends over 15 amino acids. J was trimmed by 6 bases and V by 0 bases; bases with no gene match: 4. CDR1 and CDR2 from the germline V gene are SGHAT and FQNNGV. The CDR3 reads CASSLEGLVCNEQFF. In DNA form, the CDR3 reads TGTGCCAGCAGCTTAGAGGGACTAGTATGCAATGAGCAGTTCTTC.

About this clonotype itself: This may arise from a read error, as a much more abundant clone is one base away. Since the CDR3 does not end with the conserved phenylalanine or tryptophan, this likely comes from a read error. This CDR3 is CASLLPLTRADGYTS. CDR3 nucleotides: TGTGCCAGCCTTTTGCCGCTTACCCGGGCGGACGGCTACACCTCC. The V call is TRBV11-2, the J call TRBJ1-2, with D uncertain. The CDR3 contains 15 residues. Germline V gene lookup returns CDR1 SGHAT and CDR2 FQNNGV. V dropped 8 bases and J dropped 8 bases, with 24 bases sitting between them.

This clonotype showed up just a few times. J is TRBJ1-5 and V is TRBV14; D is perhaps TRBD1 (6 bases). CDR1 and CDR2 from the germline V gene are SGHDN and FVKESK. The CDR3 has 18 amino acids. The germline V and J ends were trimmed by 0 bases and 6 bases, with 21 bases remaining between them. In nucleotides, the CDR3 is TGTGCCAGCAGCCAAGATGGGGGCGCTTCAGGGGAGAGTCAGCCCCAGCATTTT. Residues: CASSQDGGASGESQPQHF.

The sample holds a few counts of this clonotype. Here the CDR3 reads CASSLQGAGGELFF. CDR3 DNA sequence: TGTGCCAGCAGTCTACAGGGGGCGGGCGGGGAGCTGTTTTTT. The J gene is TRBJ2-2, the V gene TRBV12-3 or TRBV12-4; 9 bases are a match to TRBD1. The CDR3 covers 14 residues. The V segment lost 5 bases and the J segment 7 bases; nucleotides outside the gene matches: 5.

The genes are TRBV14 and TRBJ2-7, with D perhaps matching TRBD1 (5 bases). Germline V gene lookup returns CDR1 SGHDN and CDR2 FVKESK. The CDR3 sequence is 14 residues long. V was clipped by 4 bases and J by 5 bases, with 15 bases between them. The CDR3 nucleotides are TGTGCCAGCAGCCGGACCCCAGGGCTGGACGAGCAGTACTTC. It is translated as CASSRTPGLDEQYF.

V gene TRBV11-2 combines with J gene TRBJ2-7; D unresolved. Trimming removed 6 bases at V and 8 bases at J, with 23 bases between. The CDR3 runs to 15 residues. Germline V gene sequence: CDR1 SGHAT, CDR2 FQNNGV. CDR3 residues: CASRHIRVSPTQQYF. CDR3 nucleotides: TGTGCCAGCAGACACATCCGGGTAAGTCCTACGCAGCAGTACTTC.

The J gene is TRBJ1-5, the V gene TRBV5-6; TRBD1 might be the D (5 bases). V was pared by 6 bases and J by 4 bases, with 17 bases between. Germline-derived CDR1 and CDR2 are SGHDT and YYEEEE. This CDR3 contains 15 residues. The CDR3 DNA reads TGTGCCAGCACCATGGGGACGGCACTTAATCAGCCCCAGCATTTT. Translation gives CASTMGTALNQPQHF.